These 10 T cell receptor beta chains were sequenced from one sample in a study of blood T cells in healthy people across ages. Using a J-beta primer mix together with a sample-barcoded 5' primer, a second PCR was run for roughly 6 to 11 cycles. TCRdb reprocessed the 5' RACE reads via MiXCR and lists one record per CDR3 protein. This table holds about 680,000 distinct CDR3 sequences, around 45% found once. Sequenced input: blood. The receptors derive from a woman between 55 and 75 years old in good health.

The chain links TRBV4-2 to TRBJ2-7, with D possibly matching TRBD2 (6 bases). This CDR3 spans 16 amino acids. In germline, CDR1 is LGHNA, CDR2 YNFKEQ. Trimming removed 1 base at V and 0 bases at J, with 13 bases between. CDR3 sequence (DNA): TGTGCCAGCAGCCAAGTGAGTCTGACTAGCTCCTACGAGCAGTACTTC. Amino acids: CASSQVSLTSSYEQYF.

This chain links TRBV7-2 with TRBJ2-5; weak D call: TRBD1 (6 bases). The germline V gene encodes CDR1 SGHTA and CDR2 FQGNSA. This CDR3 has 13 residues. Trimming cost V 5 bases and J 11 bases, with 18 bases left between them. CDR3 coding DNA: TGTGCCAGCAGCCCAGGGGCTAGATGGGAGCAGTACTTC. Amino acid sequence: CASSPGARWEQYF.

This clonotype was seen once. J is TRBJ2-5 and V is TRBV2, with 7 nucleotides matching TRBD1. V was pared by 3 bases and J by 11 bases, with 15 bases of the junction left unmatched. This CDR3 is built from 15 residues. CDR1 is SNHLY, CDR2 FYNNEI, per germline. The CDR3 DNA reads TGTGCCAGCAGTGAGCCGGGACAGTATACAAATGAGCAGTACTTC. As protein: CASSEPGQYTNEQYF. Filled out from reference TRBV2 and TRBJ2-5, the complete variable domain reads EPEVTQTPSHQVTQMGQEVILRCVPISNHLYFYWYRQILGQKVEFLVSFYNNEISEKSEIFDDQFSVERPDGSNFTLKIRSTKLEDSAMYFCASSEPGQYTNEQYFGPGTRLLVL.

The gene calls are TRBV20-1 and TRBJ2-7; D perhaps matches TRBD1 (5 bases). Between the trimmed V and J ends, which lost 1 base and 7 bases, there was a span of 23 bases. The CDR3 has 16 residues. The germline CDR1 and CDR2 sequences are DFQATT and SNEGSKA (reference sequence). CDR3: CSARAHQQKGRGEQYF. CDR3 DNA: TGCAGTGCTAGAGCTCATCAACAAAAGGGAAGGGGTGAGCAGTACTTC.

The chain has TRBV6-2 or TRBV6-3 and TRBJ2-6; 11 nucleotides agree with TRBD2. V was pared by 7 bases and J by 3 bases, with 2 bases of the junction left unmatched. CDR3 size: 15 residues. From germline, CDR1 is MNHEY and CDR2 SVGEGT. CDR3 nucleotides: TGTGCCAGCAAACTAGCGGGAGATGGGGCCAACGTCCTGACTTTC. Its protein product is CASKLAGDGANVLTF.

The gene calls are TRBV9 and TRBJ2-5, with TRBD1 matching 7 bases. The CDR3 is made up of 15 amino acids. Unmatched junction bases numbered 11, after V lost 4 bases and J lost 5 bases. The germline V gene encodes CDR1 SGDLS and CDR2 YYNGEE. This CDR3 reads CASSNTGEKAETQYF. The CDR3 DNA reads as TGTGCCAGCAGCAACACAGGGGAGAAGGCTGAGACCCAGTACTTC.

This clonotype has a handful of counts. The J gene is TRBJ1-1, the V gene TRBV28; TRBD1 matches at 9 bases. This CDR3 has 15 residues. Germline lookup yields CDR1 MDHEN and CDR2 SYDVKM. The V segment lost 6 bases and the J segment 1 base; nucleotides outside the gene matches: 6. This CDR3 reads CASRSPDRGNTEAFF. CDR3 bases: TGTGCCAGCAGATCACCGGACAGGGGGAACACTGAAGCTTTCTTT.

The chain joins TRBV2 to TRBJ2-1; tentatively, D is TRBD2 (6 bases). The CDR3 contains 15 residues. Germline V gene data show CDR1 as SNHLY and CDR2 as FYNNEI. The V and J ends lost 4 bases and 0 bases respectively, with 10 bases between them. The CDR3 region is CASSVAESSYNEQFF. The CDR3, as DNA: TGTGCCAGCAGTGTAGCGGAGAGCTCCTACAATGAGCAGTTCTTC.

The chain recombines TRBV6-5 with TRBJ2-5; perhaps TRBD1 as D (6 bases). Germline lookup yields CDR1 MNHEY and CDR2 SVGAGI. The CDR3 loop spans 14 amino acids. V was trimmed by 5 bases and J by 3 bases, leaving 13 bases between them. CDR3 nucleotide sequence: TGTGCCAGCAGTGCAACAGGGTCTAAAGAGACCCAGTACTTC. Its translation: CASSATGSKETQYF.

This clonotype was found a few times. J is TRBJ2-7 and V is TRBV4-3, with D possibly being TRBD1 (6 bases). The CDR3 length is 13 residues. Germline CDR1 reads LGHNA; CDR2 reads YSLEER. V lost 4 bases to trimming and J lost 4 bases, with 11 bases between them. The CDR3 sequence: CASSPLTGYEQYF. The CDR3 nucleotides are TGCGCCAGCAGCCCGCTCACAGGGTACGAGCAGTACTTC.